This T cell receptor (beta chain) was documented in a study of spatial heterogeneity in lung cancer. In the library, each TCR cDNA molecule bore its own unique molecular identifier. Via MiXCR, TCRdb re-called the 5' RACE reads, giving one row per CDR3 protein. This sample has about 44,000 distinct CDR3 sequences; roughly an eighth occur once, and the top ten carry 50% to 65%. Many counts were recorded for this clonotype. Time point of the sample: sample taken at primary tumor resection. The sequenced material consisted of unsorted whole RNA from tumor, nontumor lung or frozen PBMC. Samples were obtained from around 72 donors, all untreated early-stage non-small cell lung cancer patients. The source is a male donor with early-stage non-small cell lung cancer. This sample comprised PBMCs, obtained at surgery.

The CDR3 nucleotides are TGTGCCAGCAGCCTGACTGGAGGCGGTGAAAAACTGTTTTTT. Translation gives CASSLTGGGEKLFF. The chain employs TRBV7-9 and TRBJ1-4; no clear D gene. The CDR3 is made up of 14 amino acids. The V end lost 5 bases, the J end lost 7 bases, and 14 bases lay between the germline ends. The germline V gene encodes CDR1 SEHNR and CDR2 FQNEAQ (reference sequence).